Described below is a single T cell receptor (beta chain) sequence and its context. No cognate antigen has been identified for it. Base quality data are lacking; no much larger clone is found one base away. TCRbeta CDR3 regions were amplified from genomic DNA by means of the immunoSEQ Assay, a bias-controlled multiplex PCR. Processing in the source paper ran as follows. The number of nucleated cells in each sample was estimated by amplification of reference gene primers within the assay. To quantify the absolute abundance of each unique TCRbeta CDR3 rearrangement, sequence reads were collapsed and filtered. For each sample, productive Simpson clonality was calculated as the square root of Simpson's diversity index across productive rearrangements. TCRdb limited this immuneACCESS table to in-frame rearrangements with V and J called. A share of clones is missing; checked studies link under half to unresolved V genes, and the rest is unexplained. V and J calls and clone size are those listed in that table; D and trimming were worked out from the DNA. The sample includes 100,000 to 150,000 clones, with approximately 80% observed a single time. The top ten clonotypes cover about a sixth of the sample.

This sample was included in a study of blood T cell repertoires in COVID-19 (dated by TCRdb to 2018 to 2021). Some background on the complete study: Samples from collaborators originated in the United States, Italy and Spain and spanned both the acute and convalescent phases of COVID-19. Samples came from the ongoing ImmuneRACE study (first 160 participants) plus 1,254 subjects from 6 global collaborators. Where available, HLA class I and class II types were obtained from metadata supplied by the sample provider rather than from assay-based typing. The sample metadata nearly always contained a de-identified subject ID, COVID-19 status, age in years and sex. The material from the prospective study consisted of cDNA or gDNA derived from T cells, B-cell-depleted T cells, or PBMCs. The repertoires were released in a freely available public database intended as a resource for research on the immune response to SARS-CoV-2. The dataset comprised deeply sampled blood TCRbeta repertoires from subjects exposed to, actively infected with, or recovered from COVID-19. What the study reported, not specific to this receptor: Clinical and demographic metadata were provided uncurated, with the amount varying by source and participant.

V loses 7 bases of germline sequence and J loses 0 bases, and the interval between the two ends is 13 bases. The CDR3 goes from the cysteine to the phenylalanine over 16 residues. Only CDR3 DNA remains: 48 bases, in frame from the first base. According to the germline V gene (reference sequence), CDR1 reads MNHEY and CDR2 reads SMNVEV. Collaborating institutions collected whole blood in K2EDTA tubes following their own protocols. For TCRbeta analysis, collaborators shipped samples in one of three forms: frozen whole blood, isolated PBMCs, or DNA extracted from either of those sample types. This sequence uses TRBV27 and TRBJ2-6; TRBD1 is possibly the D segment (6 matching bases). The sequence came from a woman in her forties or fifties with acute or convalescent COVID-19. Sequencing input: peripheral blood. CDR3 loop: CASTPTGISGANVLTF. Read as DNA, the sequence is TGTGCCAGCACACCCACAGGGATCTCTGGGGCCAACGTCCTGACTTTC.